Listed here are 18 T cell receptor beta chains from one sample, sequenced in a study of regulatory dendritic cells for organ transplantation. Clones were read by immunoSEQ multiplex PCR, and TCRdb kept only the in-frame ones, dropping some. Of 3,500 to 4,500 clones listed, about three fifths are singletons. Sorted subsets were CFSE-labeled and cultured approximately 5 days with allogeneic dendritic cells. No antigen is known for these receptors. Source material: memory CD8+ T cells from blood cultured with regulatory dendritic cells. Subset specified: CD45RO+ memory T cells. All receptors come from a human donor in good health.

This clone was observed a few times. This chain uses TRBV29-1 with TRBJ2-1; D possibly corresponds to TRBD1 (7 bases). V was trimmed by 7 bases and J by 7 bases, leaving 23 bases between them. Germline V gene lookup returns CDR1 SQVTM and CDR2 ANQGSEA. The CDR3 totals 15 residues. The CDR3 loop is CSAQGGPQVPNEQFF. The DNA for the CDR3 is TGCAGCGCCCAGGGGGGACCCCAGGTTCCGAATGAGCAGTTCTTC.

This chain joins TRBV18 and TRBJ1-1, with unresolved D. V was clipped by 2 bases and J by 2 bases, with 9 bases between them. The CDR3 runs 14 residues. The germline gives CDR1 KGHSH, CDR2 LQKENI. In DNA, the CDR3 is TGTGCCAGCTCACCATCTAGGTCTAACACTGAAGCTTTCTTT. This gives the protein CASSPSRSNTEAFF.

This clone is deemed medium-sized. The gene calls are TRBV4-1 and TRBJ1-1, with a tentative D call TRBD1 (6 bases). The V and J ends lost 4 bases and 5 bases respectively, with 14 bases between them. The CDR3 extends over 14 amino acids. The germline CDR1 and CDR2 sequences are MGHRA and YSYEKL. In DNA form, the CDR3 reads TGCGCCAGCAGCCCGCTAGACGGGACAACTGAAGCTTTCTTT. Protein product: CASSPLDGTTEAFF.

This clone appeared a single time. The V call is TRBV27, the J call TRBJ2-1; D unclear. V was trimmed by 5 bases and J by 0 bases, leaving 8 bases between them. Germline V gene lookup returns CDR1 MNHEY and CDR2 SMNVEV (reference sequence). The CDR3 sequence is 14 residues long. CDR3: CASSGLSSYNEQFF. CDR3 bases: TGTGCCAGCAGTGGGCTGAGCTCCTACAATGAGCAGTTCTTC.

The chain carries TRBV7-9 and TRBJ2-5; 7 nucleotides match TRBD2. The CDR3 totals 13 residues. Trimming cost V 5 bases and J 5 bases; bases outside gene matches: 5. CDR1 and CDR2 from the germline V gene are SEHNR and FQNEAQ (reference sequence). The CDR3 DNA sequence: TGTGCCAGCAGCCTGAGCGGGGTCGAGACCCAGTACTTC. Encoded protein: CASSLSGVETQYF.

The chain carries TRBV9 and TRBJ1-4; 7 nucleotides agree with TRBD1. The V gene's germline CDR1 is SGDLS and CDR2 YYNGEE. The CDR3 consists of 16 residues. With 3 bases clipped from V and 2 bases from J, the junction kept 7 bases outside the gene matches. The CDR3 nucleotides read TGTGCCAGCAGCGCCCATCAGGGGGTGACTAATGAAAAACTGTTTTTT. This encodes CASSAHQGVTNEKLFF.

This sequence joins TRBV7-8 and TRBJ1-1, with D uncertain. Between the trimmed V and J ends, which lost 5 bases and 5 bases, there was a span of 15 bases. Germline-derived CDR1 and CDR2 are SGHVS and FQNEAQ. This CDR3 has 14 residues. The CDR3 coding sequence is TGTGCCAGCAGCCGAGGAGGCCTTGGGACTGAAGCTTTCTTT. Translated, it gives CASSRGGLGTEAFF.

The chain recombines TRBV6-4 with TRBJ2-1; 9 nucleotides align to TRBD2. J gave up 8 bases and V 4 bases, and 6 bases lay outside the gene matches. The length of the CDR3 is 14 residues. Per the germline V gene, CDR1 is MRHNA and CDR2 is SNTAGT. The CDR3 coding sequence is TGTGCCAGCAGTGCAGCGGGGGGCAGGGATGAGCAGTTCTTC. Translation gives CASSAAGGRDEQFF.

The gene calls are TRBV6-4 and TRBJ2-3, with TRBD2 matching 11 bases. The CDR3 covers 20 residues. The trim removed 8 bases at V and 2 bases at J, leaving 21 bases unmatched. In germline, CDR1 is MRHNA, CDR2 SNTAGT. DNA for the CDR3: TGTGCCAGCGGCAACGTGACTAGCGGGAAGCTAAGAGCGCCCACAGATACGCAGTATTTT. Translated, it gives CASGNVTSGKLRAPTDTQYF.

V and J are TRBV5-5 and TRBJ2-2, with 16 bases that match TRBD2. The CDR3 extends over 18 amino acids. Per germline, CDR1 SGHKS and CDR2 YYEKEE (reference sequence). V dropped 3 bases and J dropped 0; count of bases not matched to a gene: 2. The CDR3 reads CASSWGLAGGPNTGELFF. CDR3 DNA sequence: TGTGCCAGCAGCTGGGGACTAGCGGGGGGGCCGAACACCGGGGAGCTGTTTTTT.

The J gene is TRBJ2-1, the V gene TRBV4-3, with a weak D call TRBD2 (6 bases). CDR1 and CDR2 (germline): LGHNA, YSLEER. This CDR3 has 18 amino acids. Trimming cost V 4 bases and J 0 bases, with 19 bases left between them. The CDR3 spells CASSPSSVAASSYNEQFF. In nucleotides, the CDR3 is TGCGCCAGCAGCCCTTCCTCCGTAGCGGCCAGCTCCTACAATGAGCAGTTCTTC.

This chain links TRBV4-1 with TRBJ1-5, with 7 bases fitting TRBD1. The junction had 7 bases not matched to a gene; V was cut back by 4 bases and J by 10 bases. The germline CDR1 and CDR2 sequences are MGHRA and YSYEKL. The CDR3 contains 13 residues. The DNA of the CDR3 is TGCGCCAGCAGCCTAACACAGGGGAAACCCCAGCATTTT. Translating gives CASSLTQGKPQHF.

This clone is deemed medium-sized (0.01 to 0.1%). The chain recombines TRBV7-2 with TRBJ1-5; no reliable D call. Trimming removed 1 base at V and 6 bases at J, with 7 bases between. This CDR3 spans 13 amino acids. Germline loops: CDR1 SGHTA, CDR2 FQGNSA. CDR3 nucleotides: TGTGCCAGCAGCTTAGAACTTGGTCAGCCCCAGCATTTT. Its translation: CASSLELGQPQHF.

The chain employs TRBV7-9 and TRBJ2-1, with 9 positions matching TRBD2. V shed 5 bases, J shed 0 bases, and the junction held 5 bases outside the gene matches. This CDR3 has 16 amino acids. The germline CDR1 and CDR2 sequences are SEHNR and FQNEAQ (reference sequence). In nucleotides, the CDR3 is TGTGCCAGCAGCCCGCGGGGGGGCTCCTCCTACAATGAGCAGTTCTTC. This codes for CASSPRGGSSYNEQFF. Complete variable domain (other parts from reference TRBV7-9 and TRBJ2-1): DTGVSQNPRHKITKRGQNVTFRCDPISEHNRLYWYRQTLGQGPEFLTYFQNEAQLEKSRLLSDRFSAERPKGSFSTLEIQRTEQGDSAMYLCASSPRGGSSYNEQFFGPGTRLTVL.

This clone was observed a few times. The chain couples TRBV10-3 to TRBJ1-4; TRBD1 matches at 8 bases. After removal of 10 bases from V and 1 base from J, the junction contained 5 bases not matched to a gene. The CDR3 extends over 14 amino acids. Germline CDR1 and CDR2: ENHRY and SYGVKD. CDR3 DNA: TGTGCCAGCCGGGACAGGCTAACTAATGAAAAACTGTTTTTT. Protein product: CASRDRLTNEKLFF.

This clone was seen a handful of times. This chain joins TRBV28 and TRBJ1-1; 11 bases fit TRBD1. CDR1 and CDR2 (germline): MDHEN, SYDVKM. V shed 5 bases, J shed 6 bases, and the junction held 5 bases outside the gene matches. This CDR3 is 14 amino acids long. The CDR3 spells CASSGDRGSAEAFF. CDR3 DNA: TGTGCCAGCAGTGGGGACAGGGGGAGCGCTGAAGCTTTCTTT.

The J gene is TRBJ1-2, the V gene TRBV6-5, with D tentatively TRBD1 (5 bases). In germline, CDR1 is MNHEY, CDR2 SVGAGI. V was clipped by 5 bases and J by 8 bases, with 15 bases between them. The CDR3 contains 13 residues. Here the CDR3 reads CASSTPGLRGYTF. The CDR3 DNA reads TGTGCCAGCAGTACGCCGGGACTGCGCGGCTACACCTTC.

The chain combines TRBV7-8 with TRBJ2-1; no reliable D call. The CDR3 is 14 residues long. Trimming cost V 0 bases and J 10 bases, with 13 bases left between them. Germline assignment: CDR1 SGHVS and CDR2 FQNEAQ. CDR3 DNA: TGTGCCAGCAGCTTAGCCTTGGGTAGCCTAGAGCAGTTCTTC. Translated: CASSLALGSLEQFF.